What follows describes a single T cell receptor (beta chain). Its antigen is not known. Using its own MiXCR run on the reads, TCRdb lists one record per CDR3 protein. The data contain some 43,000 distinct CDR3 sequences, about a fifth of them singletons. These data belong to a study of T cell repertoires in cytomegalovirus infection. Study background: HLA-B-restricted CMV epitopes that are well studied, plus recently identified HLA-C-restricted ones, were used by the study. Evidence of both CMV infection and a matching HLA type came from public TCR beta signatures.

This specimen was CD8+ T cells from cultured PBMCs, taken from culture after CMV antigen stimulation. This TCR was sampled from a human donor in good health (CMV status not recorded). Some clones in this sample may be carry-over from other donors' samples.

The CDR3, as DNA: TGTGCCAGTAGTATTCTAGCGGGGGGCAATGAGCAGTTCTTC. Translated, it gives CASSILAGGNEQFF. J is TRBJ2-1 and V is TRBV19, with 11 bases lining up with TRBD2. In germline, CDR1 is LNHDA, CDR2 SQIVND (reference sequence). The V and J ends lost 3 bases and 6 bases, in that order; junction bases with no gene match: 1. The CDR3 has 14 amino acids.